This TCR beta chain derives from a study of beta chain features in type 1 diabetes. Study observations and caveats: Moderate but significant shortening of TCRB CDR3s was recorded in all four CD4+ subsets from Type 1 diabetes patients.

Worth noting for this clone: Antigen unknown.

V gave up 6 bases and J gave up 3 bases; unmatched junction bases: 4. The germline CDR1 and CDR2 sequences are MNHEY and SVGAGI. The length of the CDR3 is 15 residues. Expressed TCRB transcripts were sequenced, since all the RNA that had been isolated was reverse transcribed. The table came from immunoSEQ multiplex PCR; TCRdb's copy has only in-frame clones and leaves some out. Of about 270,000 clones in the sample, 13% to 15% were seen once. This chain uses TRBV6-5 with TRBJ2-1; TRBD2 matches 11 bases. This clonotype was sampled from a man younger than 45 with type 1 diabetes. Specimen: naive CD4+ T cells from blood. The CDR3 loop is CASSRTSGSYNEQFF. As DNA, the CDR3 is TGTGCCAGCAGCCGTACTAGCGGGAGCTACAATGAGCAGTTCTTC.